This TCR beta chain came from a study of T cell responses to AZD1222 COVID-19 vaccine. Using immunoSEQ multiplex PCR, the repertoire was profiled, and TCRdb retains in-frame clones only, with some absent. The sample contains under 120,000 clones, 92% of which appear only once. The CDR3 runs 16 residues. In germline, CDR1 is LGHDT, CDR2 YNNKEL (reference sequence). With V trimmed by 0 bases and J by 10 bases, 12 bases remained unmatched. The specimen comprised peripheral blood, sampled on day 0 of AZD1222 vaccination. The chain employs TRBV3-1 (or the pseudogene TRBV3-2) and TRBJ1-3, with 7 bases identical to TRBD1. The sequence came from an adult in good health. The CDR3 sequence: CASSQDATGIGSTIYF. In DNA form, the CDR3 reads TGTGCCAGCAGCCAAGACGCGACAGGGATCGGGAGTACCATATATTTT.